This T cell receptor beta chain was captured by sequencing in a study of control samples from healthy donors and cancer patients. The method was immunoSEQ multiplex PCR; TCRdb's version includes in-frame clones alone and lacks a portion of them. Here the sample table reports some 180,000 clones. The sequenced sample was blood. The sequence derives from a woman under 40 in good health.

CDR3 protein: CASSLGGPKDYNEQFF. As DNA, the CDR3 is TGCGCCAGCAGCTTGGGGGGGCCCAAGGATTACAATGAGCAGTTCTTC. The chain combines TRBV5-1 with TRBJ2-1; TRBD1 might be the D (6 bases). CDR3 size: 16 residues. Trimming pared 0 bases from V and 4 bases from J, leaving 14 bases between. CDR1 is SGHRS, CDR2 YFSETQ, per germline.